A selection of T cell receptor beta chains follows, all from one sample in a study of PD-L1 blockade in urothelial cancer. The method was immunoSEQ multiplex PCR; TCRdb's version includes in-frame clones alone and lacks a portion of them. The sample lists about 86,000 clones, approximately 81% occurring once. The source material was PBMCs, sampled around atezolizumab (anti-PD-L1) treatment. These receptors were obtained from a man in his sixties with urothelial cancer. Each CDR3 is given with its conserved first and last residue. A D gene is named only where the DNA matches it firmly. Size values are once, few and many counts, or a class for expanded clones, and some rows have none.

>-|-|13|TRBV5-8|TRBJ1-5
TGTGCCAGCAGCTCTGACAGGAATCAGCCCCAGCATTTT
CASSSDRNQPQHF
>once|-|15|TRBV11-3|TRBJ2-1
TGTGCCAGCAGCCTCGAGGGCGGCCCAGGTAATGAGCAGTTCTTC
CASSLEGGPGNEQFF
>few|-|16|TRBV18|TRBJ1-5
TGTGCCAGCTCACACCTCGGAAGGGGGAACAATCAGCCCCAGCATTTT
CASSHLGRGNNQPQHF
>-|-|20|TRBV9|TRBJ1-4
TGTGCCAGCAGCCGTACTTGGGGGGGCTTTTCTCGAGGGGCTAATGAAAAACTGTTTTTT
CASSRTWGGFSRGANEKLFF
>-|TRBD2|16|TRBV5-1|TRBJ2-7
TGCGCCAGCAGCTTACTAGCGGGAATGAGAGATTACGAGCAGTACTTC
CASSLLAGMRDYEQYF
>-|-|14|TRBV6-6|TRBJ2-5
TGTGCCAGCAGTTACTCGATACAGGGAGAGACCCAGTACTTC
CASSYSIQGETQYF
>-|TRBD1|15|TRBV30|TRBJ2-7
TGTGCCTGGAGTGTACGACAGGGATGGTCCTACGAGCAGTACTTC
CAWSVRQGWSYEQYF
>-|-|14|TRBV25-1|TRBJ2-1
TGTGCCAGCCGTCCGAAAACCGCCCCGGTTGAGCAGTTCTTC
CASRPKTAPVEQFF
>-|TRBD1|15|TRBV6-5|TRBJ1-3
TGTGCCAGCAGTAGGGGACAGATTTTAGGAAACACCATATATTTT
CASSRGQILGNTIYF
>-|TRBD2|15|TRBV7-6|TRBJ2-2
TGTGCCAGCAGCTTCGGACTAGCGAACACCGGGGAGCTGTTTTTT
CASSFGLANTGELFF
>-|-|15|TRBV7-9|TRBJ2-3
TGTGCCAGCAGCTGGAGGACGGCTAGCACAGATACGCAGTATTTT
CASSWRTASTDTQYF
>-|TRBD2|15|TRBV5-4|TRBJ2-5
TGTGCCAGCAGCCCCGGAGCGGGGGATGGGGAGACCCAGTACTTC
CASSPGAGDGETQYF
>-|TRBD1|15|TRBV7-9|TRBJ1-5
TGTGCCAGCAGCGCAGGGACAGGGGGCAATCAGCCCCAGCATTTT
CASSAGTGGNQPQHF
>-|TRBD1|15|TRBV6-5|TRBJ1-4
TGTGCCAGCAGACCGACCGGGACAGGGAATGAAAAACTGTTTTTT
CASRPTGTGNEKLFF
>-|TRBD1|17|TRBV5-1|TRBJ2-7
TGCGCCAGCAGCTTGGCCCTAGGGGGCGCGTTTCATGACGAGCAGTACTTC
CASSLALGGAFHDEQYF
>few|-|14|TRBV5-1|TRBJ2-2
TGCGCCAGCTGGGCAGCCAAGAACACCGGGGAGCTGTTTTTT
CASWAAKNTGELFF
>-|TRBD2|15|TRBV7-9|TRBJ2-3
TGTGCCAGCAGCTTAAAGCTAGCGGGAGGAGATACGCAGTATTTT
CASSLKLAGGDTQYF
>-|-|12|TRBV7-9|TRBJ1-2
TGTGCCAGCAGCTTAGTGGAGGGCGGTTACACCTTC
CASSLVEGGYTF
>-|-|14|TRBV11-3|TRBJ1-6
TGTGCCAGCAGCTTATGGGGCACCGCGTCACCCCTCCACTTT
CASSLWGTASPLHF
>few|TRBD1|14|TRBV6-1|TRBJ1-1
TGTGCCAGCAGTTGGACAGGGGATTACACTGAAGCTTTCTTT
CASSWTGDYTEAFF
>-|-|15|TRBV6-5|TRBJ1-6
TGTGCCAGCACCTGGGGGATAGGGGGGGATTCACCCCTCCACTTT
CASTWGIGGDSPLHF
>-|-|14|TRBV18|TRBJ2-1
TGTGCCAGCTCACCACCCGAGGTCTCCAATGAGCAGTTCTTC
CASSPPEVSNEQFF
>-|-|17|TRBV12-5|TRBJ1-4
TGTGCTAGTGGCTCTCCCCGGACAGAGGCCGGAAATGAAAAACTGTTTTTT
CASGSPRTEAGNEKLFF
>-|TRBD2|17|TRBV15|TRBJ2-3
TGTGCCACCAGCGACCGGACTAGCGGGGGTAGCACAGATACGCAGTATTTT
CATSDRTSGGSTDTQYF
>few|-|14|TRBV19|TRBJ1-1
TGTGCCAGTAAATACGACAGATATAACACTGAAGCTTTCTTT
CASKYDRYNTEAFF
>-|-|15|TRBV6-5|TRBJ2-2
TGTGCCAGCACTCCTGGGGGGGGGCTTCCCCGGGAGCTGTTTTTT
CASTPGGGLPRELFF
>-|TRBD2|14|TRBV30|TRBJ2-3
TGTGCCTGGAGGGTAGCGGGGAACACAGATACGCAGTATTTT
CAWRVAGNTDTQYF
>-|TRBD1|15|TRBV18|TRBJ2-7
TGTGCCAGCTCACCCTCGAGACAGGGCACCTACGAGCAGTACTTC
CASSPSRQGTYEQYF
>-|-|13|TRBV5-6|TRBJ1-1
TGTGCCAGCAGCTTGGCAGGGGTGGCTGAAGCTTTCTTT
CASSLAGVAEAFF
>-|TRBD2|15|TRBV5-6|TRBJ2-7
TGTGCCAGCAGCCGGTGGGGAGCGGGGGCCTACGAGCAGTACTTC
CASSRWGAGAYEQYF
>-|-|14|TRBV5-1|TRBJ2-1
TGCGCCAGCAGCTCACAGACAGTCTACAATGAGCAGTTCTTC
CASSSQTVYNEQFF
>-|-|15|TRBV5-1|TRBJ1-4
TGCGCCAGCAGCCCGGGGGGGGGCGGTGTGGAAAAACTGTTTTTT
CASSPGGGGVEKLFF
>-|TRBD2|17|TRBV19|TRBJ2-2
TGTGCCAGTAGTAACGGCCTAGCGGGCATCAACACCGGGGAGCTGTTTTTT
CASSNGLAGINTGELFF
>-|-|16|TRBV14|TRBJ2-1
TGTGCCAGCAGCCAAAGGGTAGGGGCGGTTCACAATGAGCAGTTCTTC
CASSQRVGAVHNEQFF
>-|-|13|TRBV14|TRBJ1-4
TGTGCCAGCAGCCTCAGGGTTGGAGAAAAACTGTTTTTT
CASSLRVGEKLFF
>once|-|17|TRBV5-4|TRBJ2-1
TGTGCCAGCAGCTTGGGGCCGGGGATGAGCTCCTACAATGAGCAGTTCTTC
CASSLGPGMSSYNEQFF
>-|-|14|TRBV7-2|TRBJ1-4
TGTGCCAGCAGCCCAGGGTTCACTAATGAAAAACTGTTTTTT
CASSPGFTNEKLFF
>-|-|15|TRBV6-5|TRBJ1-2
TGTGCCAGCAGTTACGGCCGGGTCTCTAACTATGGCTACACCTTC
CASSYGRVSNYGYTF
>-|TRBD2|16|TRBV10-1|TRBJ2-3
TGCGCCAGCAGTGTTCAGCGGGAGCTTAGCACAGATACGCAGTATTTT
CASSVQRELSTDTQYF
>-|-|14|TRBV21-1|TRBJ2-5
-
CASRNRVARGTQYF
>-|-|15|TRBV21-1|TRBJ1-2
TGTGCCAGCAGCAATATGTCCAGGGTGGACTATGGCTACACCTTC
CASSNMSRVDYGYTF